This T cell receptor beta chain appears in the sequencing data of a study of radiation and T cells in renal cell carcinoma. Points from the study as a whole: Without pretreatment biopsies, baseline tumor clonotype presence was undetermined. From baseline, blood top tumor clonotypes peaked at 2 weeks post-radiation.

Time point reported: baseline pretreatment blood. The treatment is: 15 Gy SBRT to primary tumor, nephrectomy 4 weeks later. Clear cell pathology was present in this patient's renal cell carcinoma. Sequencing was performed with immunoSEQ multiplex PCR; in TCRdb, only in-frame clones are kept and a portion is missing. The data show around 94,000 clones, with 86% seen just once and 7.5% to 8.5% held by the top ten. This clone has a single count. Its antigen is still unknown. The CDR3 is 12 residues long. CDR1 and CDR2 (germline): KGHSH, LQKENI. The V end was cut by 4 bases, the J end by 7 bases, with 10 bases between.

The sample here was blood, taken from a patient whose treatment included radiotherapy and nephrectomy. J is TRBJ1-1 and V is TRBV18, with D maybe TRBD1 (6 bases). This sequence was found in a man aged 50-59 years with renal cell carcinoma. CDR3 coding DNA: TGTGCCAGCTCACTTAGGACAGATGAAGCTTTCTTT. It translates to CASSLRTDEAFF.